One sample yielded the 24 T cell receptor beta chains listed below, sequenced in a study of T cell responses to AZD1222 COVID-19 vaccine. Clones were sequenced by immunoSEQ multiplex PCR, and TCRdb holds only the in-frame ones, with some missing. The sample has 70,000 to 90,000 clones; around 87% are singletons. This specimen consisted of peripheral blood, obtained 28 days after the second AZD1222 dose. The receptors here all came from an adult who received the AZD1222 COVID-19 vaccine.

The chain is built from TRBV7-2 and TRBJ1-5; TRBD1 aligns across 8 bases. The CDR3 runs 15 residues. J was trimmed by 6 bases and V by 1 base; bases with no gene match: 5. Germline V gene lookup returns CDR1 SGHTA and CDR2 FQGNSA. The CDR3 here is CASSLGIQGGQPQHF. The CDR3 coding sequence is TGTGCCAGCAGCTTAGGTATACAGGGGGGTCAGCCCCAGCATTTT.

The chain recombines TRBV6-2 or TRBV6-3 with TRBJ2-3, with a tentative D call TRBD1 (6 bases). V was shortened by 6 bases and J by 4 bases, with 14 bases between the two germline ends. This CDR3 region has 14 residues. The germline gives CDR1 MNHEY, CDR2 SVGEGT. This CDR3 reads CASSPWTVADTQYF. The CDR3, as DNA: TGTGCCAGCAGCCCCTGGACAGTCGCAGATACGCAGTATTTT.

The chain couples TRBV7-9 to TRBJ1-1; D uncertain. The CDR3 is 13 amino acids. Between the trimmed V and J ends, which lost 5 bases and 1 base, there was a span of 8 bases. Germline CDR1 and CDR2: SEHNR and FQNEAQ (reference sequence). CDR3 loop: CASSPLKNTEAFF. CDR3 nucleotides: TGTGCCAGCAGCCCTTTAAAGAACACTGAAGCTTTCTTT.

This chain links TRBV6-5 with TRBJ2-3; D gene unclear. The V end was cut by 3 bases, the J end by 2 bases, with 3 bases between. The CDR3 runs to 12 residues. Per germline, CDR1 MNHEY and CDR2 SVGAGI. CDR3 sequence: CASSYNTDTQYF. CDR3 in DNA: TGTGCCAGCAGTTATAACACAGATACGCAGTATTTT.

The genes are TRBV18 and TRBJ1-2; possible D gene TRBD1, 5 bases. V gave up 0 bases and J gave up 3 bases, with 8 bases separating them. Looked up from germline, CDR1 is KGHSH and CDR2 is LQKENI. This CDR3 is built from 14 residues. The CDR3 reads CASSPPGRDYGYTF. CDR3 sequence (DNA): TGTGCCAGCTCACCACCAGGCAGGGACTATGGCTACACCTTC.

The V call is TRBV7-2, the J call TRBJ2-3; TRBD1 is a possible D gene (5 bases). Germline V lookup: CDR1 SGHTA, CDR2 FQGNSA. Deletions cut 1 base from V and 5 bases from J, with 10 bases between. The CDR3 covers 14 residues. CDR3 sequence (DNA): TGTGCCAGCAGCTTAGTAGGGGCGTTAGATACGCAGTATTTT. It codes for CASSLVGALDTQYF.

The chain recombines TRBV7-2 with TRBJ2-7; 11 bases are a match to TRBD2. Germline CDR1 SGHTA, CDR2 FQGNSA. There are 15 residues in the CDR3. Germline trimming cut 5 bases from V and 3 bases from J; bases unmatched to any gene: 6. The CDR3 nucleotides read TGTGCCAGCAGCCTACGACTAGCGGGGTACTACGAGCAGTACTTC. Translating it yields CASSLRLAGYYEQYF. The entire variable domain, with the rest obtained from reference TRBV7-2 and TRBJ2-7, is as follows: GAGVSQSPSNKVTEKGKDVELRCDPISGHTALYWYRQSLGQGLEFLIYFQGNSAPDKSGLPSDRFSAERTGGSVSTLTIQRTQQEDSAVYLCASSLRLAGYYEQYFGPGTRLTVT.

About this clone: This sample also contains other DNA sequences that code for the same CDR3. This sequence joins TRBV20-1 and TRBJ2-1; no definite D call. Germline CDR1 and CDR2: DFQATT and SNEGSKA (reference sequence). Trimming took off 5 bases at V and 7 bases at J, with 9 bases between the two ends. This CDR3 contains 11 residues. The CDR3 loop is CSAPGPNEQFF. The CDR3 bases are TGCAGTGCTCCCGGCCCAAATGAGCAGTTCTTC.

DNA for the CDR3: TGTGCCACCAGCAGGAGTACCGGGGAGCTGTTTTTT. It translates to CATSRSTGELFF. The chain recombines TRBV15 with TRBJ2-2, with unresolved D. Germline loops: CDR1 LNHNV, CDR2 YYDKDF (reference sequence). V lost 3 bases to trimming and J lost 5 bases, with 4 bases between them. The CDR3 totals 12 residues.

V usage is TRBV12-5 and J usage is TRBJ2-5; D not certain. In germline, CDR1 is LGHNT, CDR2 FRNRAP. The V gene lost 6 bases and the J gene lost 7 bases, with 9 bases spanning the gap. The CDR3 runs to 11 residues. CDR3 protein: CASGTSTTQYF. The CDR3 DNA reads TGTGCTAGTGGCACGTCCACGACCCAGTACTTC. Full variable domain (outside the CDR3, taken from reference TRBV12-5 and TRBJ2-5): DARVTQTPRHKVTEMGQEVTMRCQPILGHNTVFWYRQTMMQGLELLAYFRNRAPLDDSGMPKDRFSAEMPDATLATLKIQPSEPRDSAVYFCASGTSTTQYFGPGTRLLVL.

The CDR3 DNA reads TGTGCCAGCAGGGGACAGACAGGGGAAGCTGGGGCCAACGTCCTGACTTTC. This sequence encodes CASRGQTGEAGANVLTF. The chain is built from TRBV4-2 and TRBJ2-6, with 8 bases matching TRBD1. This CDR3 has 17 residues. The J segment lost 2 bases and the V segment lost 6 bases, leaving 9 bases of the junction unmatched. Germline V gene data show CDR1 as LGHNA and CDR2 as YNFKEQ.

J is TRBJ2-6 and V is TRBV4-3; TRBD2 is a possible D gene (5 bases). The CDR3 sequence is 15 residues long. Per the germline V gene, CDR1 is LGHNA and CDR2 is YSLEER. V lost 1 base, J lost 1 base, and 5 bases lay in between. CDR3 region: CASSQGTSGANVLTF. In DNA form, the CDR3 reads TGCGCCAGCAGCCAAGGGACTTCTGGGGCCAACGTCCTGACTTTC.

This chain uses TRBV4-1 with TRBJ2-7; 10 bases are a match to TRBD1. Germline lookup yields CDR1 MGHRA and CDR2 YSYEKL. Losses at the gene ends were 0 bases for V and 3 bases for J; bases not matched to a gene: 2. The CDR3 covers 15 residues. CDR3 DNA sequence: TGCGCCAGCAGCCAAGACGGACAGGGGGGCTACGAGCAGTACTTC. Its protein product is CASSQDGQGGYEQYF.

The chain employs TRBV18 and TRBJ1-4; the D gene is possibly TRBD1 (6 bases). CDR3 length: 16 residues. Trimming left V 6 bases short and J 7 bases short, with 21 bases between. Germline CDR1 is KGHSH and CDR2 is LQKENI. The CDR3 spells CASSHLSTGSFEKLFF. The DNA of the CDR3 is TGTGCCAGCTCGCATCTGTCCACAGGGTCATTTGAAAAACTGTTTTTT.

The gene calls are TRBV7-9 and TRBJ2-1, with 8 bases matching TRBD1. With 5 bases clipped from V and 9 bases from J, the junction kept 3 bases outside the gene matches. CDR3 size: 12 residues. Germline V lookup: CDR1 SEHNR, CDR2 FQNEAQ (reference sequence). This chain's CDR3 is CASSAGTGEQFF. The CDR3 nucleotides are TGTGCCAGCAGCGCAGGGACAGGTGAGCAGTTCTTC.

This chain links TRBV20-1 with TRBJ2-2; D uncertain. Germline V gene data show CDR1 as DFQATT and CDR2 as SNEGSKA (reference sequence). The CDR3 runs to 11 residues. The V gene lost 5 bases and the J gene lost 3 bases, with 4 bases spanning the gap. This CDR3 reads CSARYTGELFF. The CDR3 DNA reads TGCAGTGCTCGGTACACCGGGGAGCTGTTTTTT.

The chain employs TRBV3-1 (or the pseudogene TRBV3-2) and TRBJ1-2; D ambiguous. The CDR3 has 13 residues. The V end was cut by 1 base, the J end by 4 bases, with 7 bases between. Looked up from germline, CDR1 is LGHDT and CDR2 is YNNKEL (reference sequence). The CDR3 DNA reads TGTGCCAGCAGCCAAGCTAACCGCTATGGCTACACCTTC. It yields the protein CASSQANRYGYTF.

The CDR3 loop is CASRDTGGSRNEQFF. CDR3 sequence (DNA): TGTGCCAGTAGGGACACAGGGGGCTCTCGGAATGAGCAGTTCTTC. This rearrangement joins TRBV19 to TRBJ2-1, with 9 bases lining up with TRBD1. Germline trimming cut 6 bases from V and 7 bases from J; bases unmatched to any gene: 10. The CDR3 has 15 residues. Germline CDR1 reads LNHDA; CDR2 reads SQIVND (reference sequence).

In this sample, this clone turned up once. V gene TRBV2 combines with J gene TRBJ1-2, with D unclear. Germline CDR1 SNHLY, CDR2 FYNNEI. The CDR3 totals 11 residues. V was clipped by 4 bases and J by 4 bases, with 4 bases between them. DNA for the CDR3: TGTGCCAGCAGTGTGATCTATGGCTACACCTTC. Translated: CASSVIYGYTF.

As DNA, the CDR3 is TGTGCCAGCAGCTTAGCGCTCGACAGGGGAAACACCATATATTTT. This gives the protein CASSLALDRGNTIYF. The genes are TRBV7-9 and TRBJ1-3, with D perhaps matching TRBD1 (6 bases). In germline, CDR1 is SEHNR, CDR2 FQNEAQ (reference sequence). With 0 bases removed from V and 4 bases from J, the gap between germline ends came to 10 bases. The CDR3 is 15 amino acids.

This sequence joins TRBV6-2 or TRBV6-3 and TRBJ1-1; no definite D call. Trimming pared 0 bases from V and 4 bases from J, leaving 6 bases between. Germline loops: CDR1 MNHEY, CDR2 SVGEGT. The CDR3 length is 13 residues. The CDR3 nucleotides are TGTGCCAGCAGTTACTCGCTTACCACTGAAGCTTTCTTT. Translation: CASSYSLTTEAFF.

DNA of the CDR3: TGTGCCAGCAGCCTCCGTGGCGGACTCTACGAGCAGTACTTC. Its translation is CASSLRGGLYEQYF. The chain uses TRBV3-1 (or the pseudogene TRBV3-2) and TRBJ2-7; tentatively, D is TRBD2 (5 bases). Germline V gives CDR1 LGHDT, CDR2 YNNKEL (reference sequence). Trimming shortened V by 4 bases and J by 3 bases, and 13 bases separated the two germline ends. The CDR3 contains 14 residues.

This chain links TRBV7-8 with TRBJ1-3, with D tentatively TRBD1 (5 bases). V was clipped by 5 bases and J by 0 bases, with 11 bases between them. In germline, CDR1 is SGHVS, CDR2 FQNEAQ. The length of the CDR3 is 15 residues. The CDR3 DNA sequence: TGTGCCAGCAGCCAGTGGGGCTACTCTGGAAACACCATATATTTT. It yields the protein CASSQWGYSGNTIYF.

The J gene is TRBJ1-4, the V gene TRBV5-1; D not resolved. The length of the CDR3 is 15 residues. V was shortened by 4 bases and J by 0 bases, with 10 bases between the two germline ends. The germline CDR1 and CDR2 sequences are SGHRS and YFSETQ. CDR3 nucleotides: TGCGCCAGCAGCGAGAGGGAAGCAACTAATGAAAAACTGTTTTTT. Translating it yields CASSEREATNEKLFF. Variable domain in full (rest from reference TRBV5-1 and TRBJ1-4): KAGVTQTPRYLIKTRGQQVTLSCSPISGHRSVSWYQQTPGQGLQFLFEYFSETQRNKGNFPGRFSGRQFSNSRSEMNVSTLELGDSALYLCASSEREATNEKLFFGSGTQLSVL.